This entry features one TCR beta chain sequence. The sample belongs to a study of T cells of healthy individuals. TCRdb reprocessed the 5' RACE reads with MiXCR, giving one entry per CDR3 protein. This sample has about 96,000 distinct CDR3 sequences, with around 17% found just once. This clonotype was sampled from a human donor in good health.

CDR3 sequence reads: CASSEQGRGYNEQFF. CDR3 in DNA: TGTGCCAGCAGTGAACAGGGGAGAGGGTACAATGAGCAGTTCTTC. The gene calls are TRBV2 and TRBJ2-1, with a tentative D call TRBD1 (6 bases). The germline V gene encodes CDR1 SNHLY and CDR2 FYNNEI. The CDR3 extends over 15 amino acids. Trimming pared 2 bases from V and 4 bases from J, leaving 12 bases between.